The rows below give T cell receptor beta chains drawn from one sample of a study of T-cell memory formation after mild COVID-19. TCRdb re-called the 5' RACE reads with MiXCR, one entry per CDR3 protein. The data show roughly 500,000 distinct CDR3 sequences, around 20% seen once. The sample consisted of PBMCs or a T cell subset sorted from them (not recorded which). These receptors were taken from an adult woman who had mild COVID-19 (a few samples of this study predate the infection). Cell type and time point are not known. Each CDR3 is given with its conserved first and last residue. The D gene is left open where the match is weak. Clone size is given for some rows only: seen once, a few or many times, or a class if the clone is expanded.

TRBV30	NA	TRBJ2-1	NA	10	TGTGCCTGGTCTAAGGATGAGCAGTTCTTC	CAWSKDEQFF
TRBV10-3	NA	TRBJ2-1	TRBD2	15	TGTGCCATCAGTTTGGGACTAGCGGGAGACAATGAGAAGTTCTTC	CAISLGLAGDNEKFF
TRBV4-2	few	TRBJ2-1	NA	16	TGTGCCAGCAGCCGCCGAATGGGGAGCTCCTACAATGAGCAGTTCTTC	CASSRRMGSSYNEQFF
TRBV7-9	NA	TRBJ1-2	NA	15	TGTGCCAGCAGCTCTTTTCTGAAGGGGGGTTTTGGCTACACCTTC	CASSSFLKGGFGYTF
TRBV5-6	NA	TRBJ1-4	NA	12	TGTGCCAGCAGCCCGTACAGGGAAAAACTGTTTTTT	CASSPYREKLFF
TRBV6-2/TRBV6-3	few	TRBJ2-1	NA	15	TGTGCCAGCAGTTTGGGGGGGCCGACGTACAATGAGCAGTTCTTC	CASSLGGPTYNEQFF
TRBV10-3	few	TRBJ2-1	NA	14	TGTGCCATCAGAACCGGGACTTCCTACAATGAGCAGTTCTTC	CAIRTGTSYNEQFF
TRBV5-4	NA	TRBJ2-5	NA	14	TGTGCCAGCAGCGCCTGGGTGGGGCAAGAGACCCAGTACTTC	CASSAWVGQETQYF
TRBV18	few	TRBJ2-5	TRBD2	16	TGTGCCAGCTCTACGGCCGGGAGGGCCGGTGAAGAGACCCAGTACTTC	CASSTAGRAGEETQYF
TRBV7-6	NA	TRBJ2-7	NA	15	TGTGCCAGCATCAGCAGGGGGGAAGGCTACTACGAGCAGTACTTC	CASISRGEGYYEQYF
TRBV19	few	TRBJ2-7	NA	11	TGTGCCAGTAGTATGGAAGGGGAGCAGTACTTC	CASSMEGEQYF
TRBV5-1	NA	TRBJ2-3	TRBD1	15	TGCGCCAGCAGCCTGGCGGACAGGGGGACAGATACGCAGTATTTT	CASSLADRGTDTQYF
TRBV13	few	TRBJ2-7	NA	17	TGTGCCAGCAGCTTAGGCGGGGAGGGGGCCGGTTCGGACGAGCAGTACTTC	CASSLGGEGAGSDEQYF
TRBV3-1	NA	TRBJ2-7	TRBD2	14	TGTGCCAGCAGCGGACTAGAGGGAACCTACGAGCAGTACTTC	CASSGLEGTYEQYF
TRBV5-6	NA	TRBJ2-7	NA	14	TGTGCCAGCAGCTTGCCGGGGTTTCACGACGAGCAGTACTTC	CASSLPGFHDEQYF
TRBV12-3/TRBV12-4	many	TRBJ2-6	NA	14	TGTGCCAGCAGTTTCCCAACTGGGGCCAACGTCCTGACTTTC	CASSFPTGANVLTF
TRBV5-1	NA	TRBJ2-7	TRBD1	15	TGCGCCAGCAGCAAGACCGGGACAGAGACCTACGAGCAGTACTTC	CASSKTGTETYEQYF
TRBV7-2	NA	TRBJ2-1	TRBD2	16	TGTGCCAGCAGCTTACCCACGGGGGGGAGGTACAATGAGCAGTTCTTC	CASSLPTGGRYNEQFF
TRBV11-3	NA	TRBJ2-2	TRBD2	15	TGTGCCAGCAGCCCCAGGGCGGGAGGTGCCGGGGAGCTGTTTTTT	CASSPRAGGAGELFF
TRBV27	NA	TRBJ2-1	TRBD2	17	TGTGCCAGCAGTATTCTCGATACTAGCGGGAGGGCCGGTGAGCAGTTCTTC	CASSILDTSGRAGEQFF
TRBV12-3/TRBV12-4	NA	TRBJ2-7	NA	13	TGTGCCAGCACCCAGGGGGAGGCCTACGAGCAGTACTTC	CASTQGEAYEQYF
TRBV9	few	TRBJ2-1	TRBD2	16	TGTGCCAGCAGTCCCGGACCGGGACTAGCGGGGAATGAGCAGTTCTTC	CASSPGPGLAGNEQFF
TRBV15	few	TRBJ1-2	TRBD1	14	TGTGCCACCAGCAGTGGGACAGGAAAAAATGGCTACACCTTC	CATSSGTGKNGYTF
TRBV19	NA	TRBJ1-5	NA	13	TGTGCCAGTAGTATAGTAGGGGGTCAGCCCCAGCATTTT	CASSIVGGQPQHF
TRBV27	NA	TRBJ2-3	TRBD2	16	TGTGCCAGCAGTCCCGTAGCGGGGGGCATCACAGATACGCAGTATTTT	CASSPVAGGITDTQYF
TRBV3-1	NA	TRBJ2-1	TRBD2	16	TGTGCCAGCAGCCAAGATCTAGCGGGGGGGTATCGTGAGCAGTTCTTC	CASSQDLAGGYREQFF
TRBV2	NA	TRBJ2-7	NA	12	TGTGCCAGAACGTCAGGGGTATGGGAGCAGTACTTC	CARTSGVWEQYF
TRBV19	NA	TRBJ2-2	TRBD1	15	TGTGCCAGCCAGGACAGGACAGAGTTTCCCGGGGAGCTGTTTTTT	CASQDRTEFPGELFF
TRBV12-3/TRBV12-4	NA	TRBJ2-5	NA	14	TGTGCCAGCAGTTTGAAGGGAGCTGGAGAGACCCAGTACTTC	CASSLKGAGETQYF
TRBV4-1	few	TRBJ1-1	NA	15	TGCGCCAGCAGCCAAGATCTGGGAAAGAACACTGAAGCTTTCTTT	CASSQDLGKNTEAFF
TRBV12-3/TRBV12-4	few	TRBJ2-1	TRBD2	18	TGTGCCAGCAGTTTAGGACTAGCGGGAGTCCTATACAACAATGAGCAGTTCTTC	CASSLGLAGVLYNNEQFF
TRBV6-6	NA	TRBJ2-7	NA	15	TGTGCCAGCAGTTACGCCCCCGAGGGGGGCTACGAGCAGTACTTC	CASSYAPEGGYEQYF
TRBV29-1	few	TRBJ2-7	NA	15	TGCAGCGTTGTTGGGGCAGGGGGGAGCTCCTACGAGCAGTACTTC	CSVVGAGGSSYEQYF
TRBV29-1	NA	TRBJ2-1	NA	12	TGCAGCGTTGAGGACAACCAAAATGAGCAGTTCTTC	CSVEDNQNEQFF
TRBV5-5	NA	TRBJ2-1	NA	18	TGTGCCAGCAGCTTGGGATCGGTTATCGGGAGTCAGGGCAATGAGCAGTTCTTC	CASSLGSVIGSQGNEQFF
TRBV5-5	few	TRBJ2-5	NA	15	TGTGCCAGCAGCTTAGACCCACACTACCAAGAGACCCAGTACTTC	CASSLDPHYQETQYF
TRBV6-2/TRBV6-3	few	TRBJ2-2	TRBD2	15	TGTGCCAGCAGGGCAGCGGGGATGAACACCGGGGAGCTGTTTTTT	CASRAAGMNTGELFF
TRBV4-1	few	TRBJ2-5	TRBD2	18	TGCGCCAGCAGCCTCCGGGCGGGGGGCAACCAGTACCAAGAGACCCAGTACTTC	CASSLRAGGNQYQETQYF
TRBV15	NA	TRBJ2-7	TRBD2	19	TGTGCCACCAGCGGCTCGCCTGGGTTGGGGGGAGGGTCCTCCTACGAGCAGTACTTC	CATSGSPGLGGGSSYEQYF
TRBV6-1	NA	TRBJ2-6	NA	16	TGTGCCAGCACCCGACCCCTTAACTCTGGGGCCAACGTCCTGACTTTC	CASTRPLNSGANVLTF
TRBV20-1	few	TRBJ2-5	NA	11	TGCAGTGCCCAGACTAGAGAGACCCAGTACTTC	CSAQTRETQYF
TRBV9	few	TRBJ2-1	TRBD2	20	TGTGCCAGCACTGAATCCGGAGGACTAGCGGGAGAGGGCTTTATGGATGAGCAGTTCTTC	CASTESGGLAGEGFMDEQFF
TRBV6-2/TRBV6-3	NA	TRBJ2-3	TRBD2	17	TGTGCCAGCAGTTACGGGACTAGCGGGAGATTTACAGATACGCAGTATTTT	CASSYGTSGRFTDTQYF
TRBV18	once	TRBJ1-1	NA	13	TGTGCCAGCTCACCGGACCTGAAGACTGAAGCTTTCTTT	CASSPDLKTEAFF
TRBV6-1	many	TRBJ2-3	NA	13	TGTGCCAGCCCCCATCGGGAGACAGATACGCAGTATTTT	CASPHRETDTQYF
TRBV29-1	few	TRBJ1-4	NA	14	TGCAGCGTTGAATTGGGCAGCACTCCCGAAAAACTGTTTTTT	CSVELGSTPEKLFF
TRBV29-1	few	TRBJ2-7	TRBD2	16	TGCAGCGTTGAAGGAGTTAGCGGGAGGGCCCGGGGCGAGCAGTACTTC	CSVEGVSGRARGEQYF
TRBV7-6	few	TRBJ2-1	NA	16	TGTGCCAGCAGTCCCAGGGGAGCGGCAAAGGGAAATGAGCAGTTCTTC	CASSPRGAAKGNEQFF
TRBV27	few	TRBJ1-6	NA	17	TGTGCCAGCACCCAGGGCGGGAGAAGCTCCTATAATTCACCCCTCCACTTT	CASTQGGRSSYNSPLHF
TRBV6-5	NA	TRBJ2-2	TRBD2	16	TGTGCCAGCAGTTACTTGAGGACTAGCCGGCCCGGGGAGCTGTTTTTT	CASSYLRTSRPGELFF
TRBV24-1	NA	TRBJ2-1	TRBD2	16	TGTGCCACCAGTGACAATAGCGGGGCTACCTACAATGAGCAGTTCTTC	CATSDNSGATYNEQFF
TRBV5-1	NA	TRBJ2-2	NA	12	TGCGCCAGCAGCCCGGTGACCGGGGAGCTGTTTTTT	CASSPVTGELFF